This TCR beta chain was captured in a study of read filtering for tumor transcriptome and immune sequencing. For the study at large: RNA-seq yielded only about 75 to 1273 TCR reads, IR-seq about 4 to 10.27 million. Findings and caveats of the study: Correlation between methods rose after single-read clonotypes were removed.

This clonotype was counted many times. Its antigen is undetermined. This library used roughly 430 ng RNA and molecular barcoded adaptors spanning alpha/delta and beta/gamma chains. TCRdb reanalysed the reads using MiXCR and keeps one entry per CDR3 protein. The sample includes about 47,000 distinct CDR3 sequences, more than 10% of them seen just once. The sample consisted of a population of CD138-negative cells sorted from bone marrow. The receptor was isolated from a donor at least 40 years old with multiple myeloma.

CDR3 region: CASSSTRRPGLAGGSNTGELFF. CDR3 nucleotides: TGTGCCAGCAGCTCAACTCGAAGGCCGGGACTAGCGGGAGGATCGAACACCGGGGAGCTGTTTTTT. This chain uses TRBV7-8 with TRBJ2-2; 15 positions agree with TRBD2. With 4 bases clipped from V and 0 bases from J, the junction kept 15 bases outside the gene matches. This CDR3 has 22 amino acids. Germline CDR1 is SGHVS and CDR2 is FQNEAQ.